The rows below give T cell receptor beta chains drawn from one sample of a study of technical replicates of blood from a few donors. The repertoire was sequenced with immunoSEQ multiplex PCR; TCRdb's copy has only in-frame clones and lacks some. The sample has roughly 70,000 clones, around nine tenths seen once. Input material: T cells isolated from PBMCs. The receptors derive from a human donor in good health. The CDR3 runs from the conserved cysteine through the conserved F or W.

TRBJ2-1 TRBV11-2 CASSQREALFNEQFF
TRBJ2-5 TRBV4-1 CASSQAGLAREETQYF
TRBJ1-1 TRBV5-6 CASSRTGLTEAFF
TRBJ2-1 TRBV29-1 CSARRDQGGDEQFF
TRBJ2-1 TRBV6-5 CASSYSMDRQFF
TRBJ2-1 TRBV5-6 CASSLTRLAGYAAQFF
TRBJ1-2 TRBV30 CAWSAYASGLSLYGYTF
TRBJ1-1 TRBV6-5 CASSYAGQYTEAFF
TRBJ2-1 TRBV9 CASSDRGGEQFF
TRBJ2-1 TRBV6-1 CASLTGSSYNEQFF
TRBJ1-4 TRBV9 CASSATGGAWEKLFF
TRBJ1-1 TRBV7-9 CASSYGMNTEAFF
TRBJ2-7 TRBV10-2 CASTQMDWSGEQYF
TRBJ1-2 TRBV2 CALVGESGGYTF
TRBJ2-7 TRBV9 CASSPTGGIYEQYF
TRBJ2-2 TRBV29-1 CSVVGGVAGVRELFF
TRBJ2-1 TRBV19 CASSRGNEQFF
TRBJ2-7 TRBV7-9 CASSPSGLSYEQYF
TRBJ2-3 TRBV30 CAWTQRTPWTSGRLTDTQYF
TRBJ1-4 TRBV7-9 CASSLEQPNEKLFF
TRBJ1-1 TRBV2 CASRAGPDKAFF
TRBJ2-5 TRBV27 CASRGQGPGQETQYF
TRBJ2-7 TRBV14 CASSQGRTVPYEQYF
TRBJ1-1 TRBV6-4 CASNYRGVFQVNTEAFF
TRBJ1-1 TRBV27 CASSLRGGSEAFF
TRBJ2-7 TRBV2 CASTQSGLGSYEQYF
TRBJ2-1 TRBV29-1 CSVEDGRDRSYNEQFF
TRBJ1-1 TRBV28 CASTREGLNTEAFF
TRBJ1-2 TRBV29-1 CSVITGDYGYTF
TRBJ1-2 TRBV4-3 CASSPLNPSSGYTF
TRBJ2-3 TRBV9 CASSYQGDTQYF
TRBJ1-3 TRBV6-5 CASSRGQGLLNTIYF
TRBJ2-7 TRBV28 CASSSDSSYEQYF
TRBJ1-3 TRBV7-8 CASSRDRVRAGNTIYF
TRBJ1-4 TRBV19 CASSMRQGMEKLFF
TRBJ2-1 TRBV13 CASSSWTGYNEQFF
TRBJ2-5 TRBV5-4 CASSSQGSQETQYF
TRBJ2-7 TRBV10-1 CASSDPGQGLAGVNEQYF
TRBJ2-7 TRBV7-9 CASSPTGSQYF
TRBJ1-5 TRBV7-2 CASSSQGARSQPQHF
TRBJ2-7 TRBV5-8 CASSLGTGSDYEQYF
TRBJ2-1 TRBV27 CASSLYRESYNEQFF
TRBJ1-2 TRBV27 CASSWDSSYGYTF
TRBJ2-7 TRBV9 CASSKTAAYEQYF
TRBJ1-2 TRBV9 CASTAVVGRGYGYTF
TRBJ2-1 TRBV19 CASSITRNNEQFF
TRBJ2-7 TRBV19 CASSIGTDYEQYF
TRBJ1-2 TRBV7-9 CASSLGPGQAYGYTF
TRBJ2-1 TRBV5-1 CASSLGTGGLYNEQFF
TRBJ1-1 TRBV11-2 CASRSGTGALGEAFF
TRBJ1-5 TRBV28 CASSERTASNQPQHF
TRBJ1-1 TRBV7-6 CASSLLTEMNTEAFF
TRBJ2-5 TRBV15 CATSIQGKETQYF